This T cell receptor (beta chain) appears in the sequencing data of a study of cytomegalovirus exposure and HLA in healthy donors. Germline assignment: CDR1 SGDLS and CDR2 YYNGEE. The CDR3 extends over 16 amino acids. Trimming left V 0 bases short and J 3 bases short, with 12 bases between. PCR was performed using 60 Vbeta and 13 Jbeta primers. Only in-frame clones appear in the TCRdb table, and some are missing; sequencing was by immunoSEQ multiplex PCR. The sample lists 200,000 to 250,000 clones; approximately 68% were seen once. The chain recombines TRBV9 with TRBJ2-2; possibly TRBD2 for D (6 bases). Sequencing was done on a sample of PBMCs. The sequence came from a woman aged 30 to 39 in good health and CMV-seronegative. CDR3 sequence: CASSVGLARDTGELFF. The CDR3 nucleotides are TGTGCCAGCAGCGTAGGGCTAGCGAGGGACACCGGGGAGCTGTTTTTT.